This T cell receptor (beta chain) appears in the sequencing data of a study of shared clonotypes between healthy human individuals. Across the study: CD8 memory received one plate per donor, CD8 naive two, CD4 memory three and CD4 naive three. Regarding the study as a whole: Blood was the only sampled material, and tissue repertoires likely differ.

Profiled with immunoSEQ multiplex PCR; TCRdb holds only in-frame clones, not every one. The table shows about 380,000 clones, with 95% to 97% occurring only once. About this clone itself: What it binds is unknown.

Among the donors, all were Caucasian adults who lived in Nashville, Tennessee. CDR3 length equals 18 residues. The germline V and J ends were trimmed by 4 bases and 7 bases, with 28 bases remaining between them. CDR1 is MNHNS and CDR2 is SASEGT in the germline V gene. Input material: memory CD8+ T cells sorted from blood. The subset was: CD45RO+ cells pooled with CCR7-negative TemRA cells. The TCR sequence derives from a man aged 25-45 years in good health. The rearrangement uses TRBV6-1 and TRBJ1-1; TRBD1 might be the D (6 bases). In DNA, the CDR3 is TGTGCCAGCAGTGCGCGGGGGCGAGGCGAGGCGGCCGGGAATGAAGCTTTCTTT. This sequence encodes CASSARGRGEAAGNEAFF.